This TCR beta chain was sequenced during a study of T cell repertoires in cytomegalovirus infection. On the study more broadly: Both recently identified HLA-C-restricted and well-studied HLA-B-restricted CMV epitopes were used in the study.

About this clonotype itself: Its antigen is currently unknown.

This CDR3 is built from 15 residues. V shed 2 bases, J shed 1 base, and the junction held 4 bases outside the gene matches. Germline loops: CDR1 MNHEY, CDR2 SVGEGT. One entry per CDR3 protein, called by TCRdb with MiXCR from the reads. The data contain 830,000 or so distinct CDR3 sequences, 32% of them singletons. The rearrangement uses TRBV6-2 or TRBV6-3 and TRBJ2-5, with 7 nucleotides matching TRBD1. The origin of this receptor is a human donor in good health (CMV status not recorded). Some clones in this sample may be carry-over from other donors' samples. The sequences come from cultured CD8+ T cells from PBMCs, collected from culture after CMV antigen stimulation. CDR3: CASSYPTGFQETQYF. DNA for the CDR3: TGTGCCAGCAGTTACCCGACAGGGTTCCAAGAGACCCAGTACTTC.